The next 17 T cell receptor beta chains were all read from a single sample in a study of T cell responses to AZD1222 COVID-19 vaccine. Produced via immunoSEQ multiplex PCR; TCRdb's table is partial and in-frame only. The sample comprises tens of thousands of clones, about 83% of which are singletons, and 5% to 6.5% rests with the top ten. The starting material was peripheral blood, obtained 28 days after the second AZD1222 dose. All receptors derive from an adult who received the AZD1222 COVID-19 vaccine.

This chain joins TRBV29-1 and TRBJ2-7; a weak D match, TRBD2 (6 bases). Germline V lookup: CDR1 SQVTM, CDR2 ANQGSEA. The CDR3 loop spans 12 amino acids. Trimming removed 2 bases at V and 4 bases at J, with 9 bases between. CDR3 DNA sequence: TGCAGCGTTGAATCCGGGGGTTACGAGCAGTACTTC. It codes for CSVESGGYEQYF.

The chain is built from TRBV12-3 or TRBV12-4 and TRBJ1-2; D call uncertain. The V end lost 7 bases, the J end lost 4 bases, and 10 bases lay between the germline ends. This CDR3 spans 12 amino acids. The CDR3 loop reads CASTPDSYGYTF. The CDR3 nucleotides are TGTGCCAGCACCCCGGACTCCTATGGCTACACCTTC.

CDR3 bases: TGTGCCAGCAGTCCTAACCCGGAAGGCACCGGGGAGCTGTTTTTT. Its translation is CASSPNPEGTGELFF. The J gene is TRBJ2-2, the V gene TRBV14; D not certain. Germline V CDR1 and CDR2: SGHDN, FVKESK. The length of the CDR3 is 15 residues. V was cut by 6 bases and J by 4 bases, with 15 bases left in between.

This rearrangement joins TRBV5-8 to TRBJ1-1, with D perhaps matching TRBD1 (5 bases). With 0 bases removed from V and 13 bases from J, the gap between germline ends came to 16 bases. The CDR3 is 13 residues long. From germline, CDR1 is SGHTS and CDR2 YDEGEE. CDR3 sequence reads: CASSLGWQGDVFF. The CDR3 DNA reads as TGTGCCAGCAGCTTGGGATGGCAGGGTGATGTTTTCTTT.

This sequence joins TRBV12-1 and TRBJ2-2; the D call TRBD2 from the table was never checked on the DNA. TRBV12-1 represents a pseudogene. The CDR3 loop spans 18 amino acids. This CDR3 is CASSARVKAGANTGELFF. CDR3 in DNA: TGTGCCAGCAGCGCCCGCGTGAAAGCGGGGGCAAACACCGGGGAGCTGTTTTTT.

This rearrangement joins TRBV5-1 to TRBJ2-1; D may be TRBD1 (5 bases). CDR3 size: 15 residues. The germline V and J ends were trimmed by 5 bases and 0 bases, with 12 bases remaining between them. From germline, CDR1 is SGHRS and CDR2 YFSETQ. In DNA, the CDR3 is TGCGCCAGCAGACAGCAGGGCACCTCCTACAATGAGCAGTTCTTC. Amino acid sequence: CASRQQGTSYNEQFF.

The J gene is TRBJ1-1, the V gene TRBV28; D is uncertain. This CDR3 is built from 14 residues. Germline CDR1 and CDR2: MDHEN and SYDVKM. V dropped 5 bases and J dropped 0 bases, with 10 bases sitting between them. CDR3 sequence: CASSTSVMNTEAFF. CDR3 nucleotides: TGTGCCAGCAGTACTAGTGTTATGAACACTGAAGCTTTCTTT. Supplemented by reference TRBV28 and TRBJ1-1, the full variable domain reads DVKVTQSSRYLVKRTGEKVFLECVQDMDHENMFWYRQDPGLGLRLIYFSYDVKMKEKGDIPEGYSVSREKKERFSLILESASTNQTSMYLCASSTSVMNTEAFFGQGTRLTVV.

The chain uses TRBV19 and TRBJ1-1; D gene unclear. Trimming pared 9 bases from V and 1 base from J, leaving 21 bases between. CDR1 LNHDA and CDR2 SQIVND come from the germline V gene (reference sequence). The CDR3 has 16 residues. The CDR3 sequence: CASSTGQVPRNTEAFF. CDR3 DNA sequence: TGTGCCAGCTCGACCGGGCAGGTTCCTAGGAACACTGAAGCTTTCTTT.

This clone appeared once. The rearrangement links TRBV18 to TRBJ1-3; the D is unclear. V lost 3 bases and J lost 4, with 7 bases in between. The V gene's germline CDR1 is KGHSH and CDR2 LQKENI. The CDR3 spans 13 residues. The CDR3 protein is CASSPGLGNTIYF. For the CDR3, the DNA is TGTGCCAGCTCACCTGGACTGGGAAACACCATATATTTT.

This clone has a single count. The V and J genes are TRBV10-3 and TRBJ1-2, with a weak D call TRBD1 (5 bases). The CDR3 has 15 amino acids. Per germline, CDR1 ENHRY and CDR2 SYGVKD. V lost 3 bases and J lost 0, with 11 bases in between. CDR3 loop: CAISDGQGSNYGYTF. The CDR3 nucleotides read TGTGCCATCAGTGATGGTCAGGGCTCTAACTATGGCTACACCTTC.

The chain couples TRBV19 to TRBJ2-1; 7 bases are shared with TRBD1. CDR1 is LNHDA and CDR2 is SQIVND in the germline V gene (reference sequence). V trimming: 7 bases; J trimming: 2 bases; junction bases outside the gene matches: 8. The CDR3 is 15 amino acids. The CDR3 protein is CASKTDRQPYNEQFF. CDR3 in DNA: TGTGCCAGTAAAACGGACAGGCAACCCTACAATGAGCAGTTCTTC.

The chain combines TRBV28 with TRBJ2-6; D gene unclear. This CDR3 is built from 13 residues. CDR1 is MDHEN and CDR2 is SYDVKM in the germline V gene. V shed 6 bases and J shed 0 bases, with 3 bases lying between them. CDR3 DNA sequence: TGTGCCAGCAGAAGCTCTGGGGCCAACGTCCTGACTTTC. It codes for CASRSSGANVLTF.

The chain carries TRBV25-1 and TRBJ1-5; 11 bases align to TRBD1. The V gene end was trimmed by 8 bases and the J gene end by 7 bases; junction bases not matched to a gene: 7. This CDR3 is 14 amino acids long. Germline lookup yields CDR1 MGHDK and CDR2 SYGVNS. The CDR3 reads CASSGTGGGQPQHF. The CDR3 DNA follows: TGTGCCAGCTCAGGGACAGGGGGAGGGCAGCCCCAGCATTTT.

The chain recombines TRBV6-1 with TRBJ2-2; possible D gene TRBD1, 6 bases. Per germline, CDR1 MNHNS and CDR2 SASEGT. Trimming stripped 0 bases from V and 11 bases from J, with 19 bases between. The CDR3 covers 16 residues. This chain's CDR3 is CASSEAPGDGVVELFF. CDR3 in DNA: TGTGCCAGCAGTGAAGCGCCAGGGGACGGTGTCGTTGAGCTGTTTTTT.

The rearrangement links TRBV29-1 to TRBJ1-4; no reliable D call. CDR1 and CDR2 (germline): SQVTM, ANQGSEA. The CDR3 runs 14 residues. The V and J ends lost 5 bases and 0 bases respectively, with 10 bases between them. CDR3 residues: CSVRGFATNEKLFF. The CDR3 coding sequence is TGCAGCGTTCGAGGCTTTGCAACTAATGAAAAACTGTTTTTT. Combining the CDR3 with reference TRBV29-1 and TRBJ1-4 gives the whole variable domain SAVISQKPSRDICQRGTSLTIQCQVDSQVTMMFWYRQQPGQSLTLIATANQGSEATYESGFVIDKFPISRPNLTFSTLTVSNMSPEDSSIYLCSVRGFATNEKLFFGSGTQLSVL.

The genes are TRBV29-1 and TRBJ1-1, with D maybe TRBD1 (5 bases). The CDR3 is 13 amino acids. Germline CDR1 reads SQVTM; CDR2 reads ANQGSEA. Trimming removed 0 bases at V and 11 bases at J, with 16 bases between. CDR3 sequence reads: CSVEDLRGLGAFF. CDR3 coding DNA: TGCAGCGTTGAAGATCTCCGGGGCCTGGGCGCTTTCTTT.

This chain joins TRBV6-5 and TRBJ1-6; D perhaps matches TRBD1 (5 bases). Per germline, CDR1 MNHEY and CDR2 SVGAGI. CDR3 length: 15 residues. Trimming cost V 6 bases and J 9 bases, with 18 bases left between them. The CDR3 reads CASSGPLLGGSPLHF. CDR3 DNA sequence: TGTGCCAGCAGCGGCCCCCTCCTTGGGGGTTCACCCCTCCACTTT.